The T cell receptor (beta chain) described here comes from a study of blood T cell repertoires in COVID-19. Study context: Samples representing acute and convalescent COVID-19 were sourced from the United States, Italy and Spain. The analysed material was cDNA or gDNA that came from T cells, B-cell-depleted T cells, or PBMCs.

This clone came up once. The V gene's germline CDR1 is MNHEY and CDR2 SMNVEV (reference sequence). CDR3 size: 17 residues. With V trimmed by 6 bases and J by 1 base, 7 bases remained unmatched. Per the original methods: Amplification from reference gene primers served as the basis for estimated nucleated cell counts. Clones were sequenced by immunoSEQ multiplex PCR, and TCRdb holds only the in-frame ones, with some missing. V and J calls and clone size are those listed in that table; D and trimming were worked out from the DNA. This table has over 50,000 clones, around 92% appearing once. The material sequenced was peripheral blood. The TCR sequence derives from a man aged 50-59 years with active COVID-19. V and J are TRBV27 and TRBJ2-3; TRBD2 matches 13 bases. The CDR3 is CASRTLAGGGGTDTQYF. The CDR3 DNA follows: TGTGCCAGCAGAACACTAGCGGGAGGGGGGGGCACAGATACGCAGTATTTT.